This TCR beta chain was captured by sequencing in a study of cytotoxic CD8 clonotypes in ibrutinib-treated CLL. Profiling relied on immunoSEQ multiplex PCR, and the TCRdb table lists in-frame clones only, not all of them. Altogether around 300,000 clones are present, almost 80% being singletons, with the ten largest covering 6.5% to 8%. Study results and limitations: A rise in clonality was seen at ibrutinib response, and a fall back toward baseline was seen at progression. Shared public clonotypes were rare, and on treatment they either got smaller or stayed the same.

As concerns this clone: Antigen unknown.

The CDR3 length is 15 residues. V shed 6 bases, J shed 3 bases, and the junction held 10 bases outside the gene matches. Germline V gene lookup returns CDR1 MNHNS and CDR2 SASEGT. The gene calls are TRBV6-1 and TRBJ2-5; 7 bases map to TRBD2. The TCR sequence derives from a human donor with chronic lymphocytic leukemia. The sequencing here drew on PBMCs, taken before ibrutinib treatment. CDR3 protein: CASSHEGTTEETQYF. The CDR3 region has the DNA TGTGCCAGCAGCCATGAAGGGACTACAGAAGAGACCCAGTACTTC.